What follows are 6 T cell receptor beta chains derived from one specimen sequenced in a study of long-term antiretroviral therapy in people with HIV (dated 2022 in TCRdb). The immunoSEQ hsTCRB v3.0 assay was used at survey level resolution for TRB variable region sequencing. The immuneACCESS repertoire file appears here via TCRdb, limited to in-frame rearrangements. These files lack a portion of the clones; in checked studies, under half of the deficit traces to unresolved V genes, and the cause of the others is not known. The sample contains tens of thousands of clones, about 88% of them found a single time. The biggest ten clones account for under 9.5% of the sample. Material: unsorted PBMCs, obtained 5 years before starting antiretroviral therapy. The receptors were gathered from a man aged 45-65 years with HIV.

This chain uses TRBV6-1 with TRBJ2-7; no clear D gene. The ends were cut back, 6 bases at V and 2 bases at J, with 11 bases in the middle. CDR3 size: 13 residues. Germline values: CDR1 MNHNS, CDR2 SASEGT. The CDR3 sequence: CASRGIGPYEQYF. The CDR3 nucleotides are TGTGCCAGCAGGGGAATAGGGCCCTACGAGCAGTACTTC.

This chain connects TRBV5-1 to TRBJ2-3, with 7 bases identical to TRBD1. The junction had 2 bases not matched to a gene; V was cut back by 2 bases and J by 2 bases. Germline V lookup: CDR1 SGHRS, CDR2 YFSETQ. This CDR3 has 14 residues. This CDR3 is CASSFGQDTDTQYF. CDR3 nucleotide sequence: TGCGCCAGCAGCTTCGGACAGGACACAGATACGCAGTATTTT.

This clone was counted a single time. The chain employs TRBV29-1 and TRBJ2-2; TRBD1 matches 7 bases. Germline V CDR1 and CDR2: SQVTM, ANQGSEA. V lost 6 bases to trimming and J lost 1 base; unmatched junction nucleotides: 8. This CDR3 is 15 amino acids long. Here the CDR3 reads CSVTGTVENTGELFF. As DNA, the CDR3 is TGCAGCGTGACCGGGACAGTCGAGAACACCGGGGAGCTGTTTTTT.

The J gene is TRBJ2-2, the V gene TRBV6-6; TRBD1 might be the D (5 bases). The CDR3 runs to 14 residues. Germline V gene data show CDR1 as MNHNY and CDR2 as SVGAGI (reference sequence). V lost 1 base, J lost 6 bases, and 9 bases lay in between. CDR3 DNA sequence: TGTGCCAGCAGTTACTTGATACAGGCCGGGGAGCTGTTTTTT. This translates into CASSYLIQAGELFF.

The rearrangement links TRBV7-2 to TRBJ2-5; 8 bases are a match to TRBD1. The V gene's germline CDR1 is SGHTA and CDR2 FQGNSA. V was clipped by 6 bases and J by 4 bases; unmatched bases: 4. The CDR3 is 13 amino acids. The CDR3: CASRFDRGETQYF. The CDR3 DNA reads as TGTGCCAGCAGGTTCGACAGGGGAGAGACCCAGTACTTC.

In its sample, this clone was seen a few times. V gene TRBV27 combines with J gene TRBJ1-4; no firm D call. Germline CDR1 MNHEY, CDR2 SMNVEV (reference sequence). This CDR3 has 16 residues. The V end lost 5 bases, the J end lost 0 bases, and 13 bases lay between the germline ends. This CDR3 is CASSRARSATNEKLFF. CDR3 nucleotide sequence: TGTGCCAGCAGTAGGGCCAGATCTGCAACTAATGAAAAACTGTTTTTT.